The clone carrying this TCR beta chain was counted between two and nine times. Its antigen is not identified. This sample is part of a study of tumor and adjacent non-tumor tissue in lung cancer. Overall study context: Approximately 4.2 million productive TCRbeta reads were obtained per sample on average. Overall study findings and caveats: Higher tumor TCR diversity was associated with shorter survival.

Germline CDR1 SGHAT, CDR2 FQDESV (reference sequence). V was pared by 2 bases and J by 15 bases, with 23 bases between. The CDR3 totals 15 residues. RNA was extracted from bulk tissue without any cell sorting. Three rounds of nested PCR, following a modified ARM-PCR protocol, produced the TCRbeta library. TCRdb used MiXCR to reprocess the multiplex PCR reads, holding one entry per CDR3 protein. The sample includes about 76,000 distinct CDR3 sequences, around 65% of them seen just once. The J gene is TRBJ2-1, the V gene TRBV11-1; no firm D call. The sequencing input was lung tumor tissue. This clonotype was sampled from a woman in her 70s with non-small cell lung cancer. The chain's CDR3 is CASSLLGSSYNVRFF. CDR3 DNA sequence: TGTGCCAGCAGCTTACTTGGTAGCTCCTACAATGTGCGGTTCTTC.